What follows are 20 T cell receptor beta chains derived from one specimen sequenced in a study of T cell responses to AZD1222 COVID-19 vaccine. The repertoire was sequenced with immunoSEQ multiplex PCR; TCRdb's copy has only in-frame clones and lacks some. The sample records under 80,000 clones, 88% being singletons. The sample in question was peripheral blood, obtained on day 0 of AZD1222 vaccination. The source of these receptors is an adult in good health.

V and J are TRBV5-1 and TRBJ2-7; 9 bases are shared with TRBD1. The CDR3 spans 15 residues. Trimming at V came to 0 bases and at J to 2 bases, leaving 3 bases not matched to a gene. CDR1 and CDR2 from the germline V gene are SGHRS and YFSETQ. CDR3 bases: TGCGCCAGCAGCTTGGGGGACAGGGTCACCTACGAGCAGTACTTC. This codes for CASSLGDRVTYEQYF.

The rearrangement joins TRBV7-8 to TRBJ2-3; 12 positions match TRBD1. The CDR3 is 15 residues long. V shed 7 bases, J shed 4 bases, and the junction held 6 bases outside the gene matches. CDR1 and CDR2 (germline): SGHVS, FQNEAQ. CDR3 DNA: TGTGCCAGCAACTCCCGGGACAGGGGGCCAGATACGCAGTATTTT. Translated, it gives CASNSRDRGPDTQYF.

For the CDR3, the DNA is TGTGCCAGTAGCAATCGACGGAGGCAGGTGTACACTGAAGCTTTCTTT. Its translation: CASSNRRRQVYTEAFF. This chain uses TRBV19 with TRBJ1-1; unclear D gene. This CDR3 is built from 16 residues. Trimming left V 6 bases short and J 3 bases short, with 20 bases between. Germline CDR1 LNHDA, CDR2 SQIVND (reference sequence).

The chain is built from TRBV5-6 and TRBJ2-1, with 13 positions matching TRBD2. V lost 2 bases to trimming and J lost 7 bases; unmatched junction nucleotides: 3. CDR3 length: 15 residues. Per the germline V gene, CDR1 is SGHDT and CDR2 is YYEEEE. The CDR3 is CASSFRTSGRNEQFF. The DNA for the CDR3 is TGTGCCAGCAGCTTTCGGACTAGCGGGAGAAATGAGCAGTTCTTC.

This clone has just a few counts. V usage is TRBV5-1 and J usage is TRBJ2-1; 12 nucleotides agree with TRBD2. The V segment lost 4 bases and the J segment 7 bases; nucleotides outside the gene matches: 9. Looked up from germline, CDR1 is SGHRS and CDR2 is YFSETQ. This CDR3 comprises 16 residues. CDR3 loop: CASSTGLAGSQNEQFF. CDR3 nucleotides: TGCGCCAGCAGCACCGGACTAGCGGGATCCCAGAATGAGCAGTTCTTC. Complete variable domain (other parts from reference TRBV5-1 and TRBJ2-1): KAGVTQTPRYLIKTRGQQVTLSCSPISGHRSVSWYQQTPGQGLQFLFEYFSETQRNKGNFPGRFSGRQFSNSRSEMNVSTLELGDSALYLCASSTGLAGSQNEQFFGPGTRLTVL.

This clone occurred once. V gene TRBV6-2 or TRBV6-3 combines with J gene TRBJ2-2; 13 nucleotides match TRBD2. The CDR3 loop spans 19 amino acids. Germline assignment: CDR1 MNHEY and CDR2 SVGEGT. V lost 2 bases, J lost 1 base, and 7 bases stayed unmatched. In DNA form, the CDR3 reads TGTGCCAGCAGTTACCCTACTAGCGGGGGGGCAAAGAACACCGGGGAGCTGTTTTTT. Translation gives CASSYPTSGGAKNTGELFF.

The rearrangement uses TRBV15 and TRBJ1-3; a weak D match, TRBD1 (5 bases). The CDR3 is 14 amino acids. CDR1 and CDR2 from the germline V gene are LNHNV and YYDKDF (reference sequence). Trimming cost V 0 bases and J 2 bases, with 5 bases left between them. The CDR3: CATSRDRAGNTIYF. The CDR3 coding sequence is TGTGCCACCAGCAGAGACAGGGCTGGAAACACCATATATTTT.

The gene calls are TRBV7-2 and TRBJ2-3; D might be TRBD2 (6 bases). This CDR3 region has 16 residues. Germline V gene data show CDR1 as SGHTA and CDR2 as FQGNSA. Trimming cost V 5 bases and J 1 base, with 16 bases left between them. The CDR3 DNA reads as TGTGCCAGCAGCCTGCAGGCGGGCGGGGGCACAGATACGCAGTATTTT. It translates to CASSLQAGGGTDTQYF. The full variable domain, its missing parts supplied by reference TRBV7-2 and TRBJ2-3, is GAGVSQSPSNKVTEKGKDVELRCDPISGHTALYWYRQSLGQGLEFLIYFQGNSAPDKSGLPSDRFSAERTGGSVSTLTIQRTQQEDSAVYLCASSLQAGGGTDTQYFGPGTRLTVL.

CDR3 amino acids: CAWAGQGALHQPQHF. In DNA, the CDR3 is TGTGCCTGGGCCGGACAGGGGGCGTTGCATCAGCCCCAGCATTTT. The chain combines TRBV30 with TRBJ1-5, with 11 positions matching TRBD1. Germline CDR1 GTSNPN, CDR2 SVGIG (reference sequence). The length of the CDR3 is 15 residues. V lost 5 bases and J lost 5; bases outside the gene matches: 8.

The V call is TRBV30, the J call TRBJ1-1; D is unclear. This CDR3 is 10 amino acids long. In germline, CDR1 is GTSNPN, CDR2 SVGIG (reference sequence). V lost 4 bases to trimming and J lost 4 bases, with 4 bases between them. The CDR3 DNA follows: TGTGCCTGGACTTCCACTGAAGCTTTCTTT. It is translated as CAWTSTEAFF.

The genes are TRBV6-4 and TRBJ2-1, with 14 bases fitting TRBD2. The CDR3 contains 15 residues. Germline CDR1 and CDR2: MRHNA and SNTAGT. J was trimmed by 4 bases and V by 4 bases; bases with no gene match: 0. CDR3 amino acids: CASSGLAGGYNEQFF. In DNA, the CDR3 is TGTGCCAGCAGTGGACTAGCGGGAGGGTACAATGAGCAGTTCTTC.

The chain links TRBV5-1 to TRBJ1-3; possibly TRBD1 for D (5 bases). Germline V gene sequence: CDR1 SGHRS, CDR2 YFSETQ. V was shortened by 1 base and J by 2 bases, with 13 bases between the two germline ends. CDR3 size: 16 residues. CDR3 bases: TGCGCCAGCAGCTTGAACGCAGGGCAAGCTGGAAACACCATATATTTT. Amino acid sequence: CASSLNAGQAGNTIYF.

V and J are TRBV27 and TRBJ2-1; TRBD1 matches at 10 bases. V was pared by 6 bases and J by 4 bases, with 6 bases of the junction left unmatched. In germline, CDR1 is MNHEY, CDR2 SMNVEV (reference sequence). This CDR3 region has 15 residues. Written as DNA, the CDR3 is TGTGCCAGCAGCGGACCGGGACAGGGGTACAATGAGCAGTTCTTC. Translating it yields CASSGPGQGYNEQFF.

CDR3 in amino acids: CAWSAFGGSDEQYF. CDR3 DNA sequence: TGTGCCTGGAGTGCGTTTGGGGGGAGCGACGAGCAGTACTTC. The genes are TRBV30 and TRBJ2-7; possibly TRBD2 for D (6 bases). Trimming stripped 1 base from V and 5 bases from J, with 15 bases between. The CDR3 is made up of 14 amino acids. Per the germline V gene, CDR1 is GTSNPN and CDR2 is SVGIG (reference sequence).

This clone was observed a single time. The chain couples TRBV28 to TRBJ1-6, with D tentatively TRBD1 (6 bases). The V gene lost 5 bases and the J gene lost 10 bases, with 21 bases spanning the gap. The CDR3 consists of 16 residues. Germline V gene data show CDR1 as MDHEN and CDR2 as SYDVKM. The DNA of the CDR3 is TGTGCCAGCAGTCCTGTGGTGACAGGTTCGGGCTCACCCCTCCACTTT. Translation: CASSPVVTGSGSPLHF.

CDR3: CASSLTGGYGYTF. In nucleotides, the CDR3 is TGTGCCAGCAGCTTGACAGGGGGCTATGGCTACACCTTC. J is TRBJ1-2 and V is TRBV13; 9 nucleotides match TRBD1. Germline CDR1 reads PRHDT; CDR2 reads FYEKMQ (reference sequence). V was pared by 3 bases and J by 4 bases, with 0 bases of the junction left unmatched. The CDR3 is 13 residues long.

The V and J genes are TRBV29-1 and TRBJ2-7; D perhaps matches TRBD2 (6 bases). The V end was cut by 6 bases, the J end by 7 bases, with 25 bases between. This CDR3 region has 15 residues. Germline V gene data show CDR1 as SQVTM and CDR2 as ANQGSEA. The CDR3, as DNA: TGCAGCGTGCCCCGGCCCAGGGAGGTTTCGGGAGAGCAGTACTTC. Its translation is CSVPRPREVSGEQYF.

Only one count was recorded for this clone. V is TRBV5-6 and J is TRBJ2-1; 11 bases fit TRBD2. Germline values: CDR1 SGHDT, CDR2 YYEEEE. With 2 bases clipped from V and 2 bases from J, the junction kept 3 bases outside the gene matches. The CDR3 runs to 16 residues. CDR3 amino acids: CASSFEGLAAYNEQFF. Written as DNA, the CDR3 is TGTGCCAGCAGCTTCGAGGGACTAGCGGCCTACAATGAGCAGTTCTTC.

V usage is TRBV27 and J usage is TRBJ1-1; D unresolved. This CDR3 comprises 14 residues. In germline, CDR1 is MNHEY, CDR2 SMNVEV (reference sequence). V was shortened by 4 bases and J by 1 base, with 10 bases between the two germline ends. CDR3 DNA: TGTGCCAGCAGTTATTTTTCAGGGAACACTGAAGCTTTCTTT. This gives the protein CASSYFSGNTEAFF.

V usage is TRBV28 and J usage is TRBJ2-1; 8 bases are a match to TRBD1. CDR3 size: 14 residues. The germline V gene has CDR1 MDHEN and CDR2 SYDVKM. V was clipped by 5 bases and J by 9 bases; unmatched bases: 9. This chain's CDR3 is CASSPRGTGFEQFF. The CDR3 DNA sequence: TGTGCCAGCAGTCCACGCGGGACAGGATTTGAGCAGTTCTTC.